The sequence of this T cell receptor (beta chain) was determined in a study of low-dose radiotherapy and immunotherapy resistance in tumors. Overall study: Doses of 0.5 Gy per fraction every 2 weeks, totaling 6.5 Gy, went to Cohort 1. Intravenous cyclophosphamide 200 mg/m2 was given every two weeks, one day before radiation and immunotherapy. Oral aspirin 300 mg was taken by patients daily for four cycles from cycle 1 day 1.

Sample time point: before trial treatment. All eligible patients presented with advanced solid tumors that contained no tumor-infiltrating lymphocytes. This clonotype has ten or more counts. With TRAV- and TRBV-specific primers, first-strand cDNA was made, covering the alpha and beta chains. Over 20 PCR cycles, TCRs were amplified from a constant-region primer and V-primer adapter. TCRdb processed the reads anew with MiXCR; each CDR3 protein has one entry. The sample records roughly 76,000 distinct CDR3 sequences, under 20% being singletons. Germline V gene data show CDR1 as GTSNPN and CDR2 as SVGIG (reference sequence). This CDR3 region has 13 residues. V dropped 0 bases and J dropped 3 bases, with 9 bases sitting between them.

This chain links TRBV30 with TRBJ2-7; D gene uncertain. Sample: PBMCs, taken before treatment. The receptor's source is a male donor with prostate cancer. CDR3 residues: CAWSVRQFYEQYF. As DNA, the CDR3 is TGTGCCTGGAGTGTACGTCAGTTCTACGAGCAGTACTTC.